These T cell receptor beta chains were read from a single sample in a study of T cell responses to AZD1222 COVID-19 vaccine. Sequencing was performed with immunoSEQ multiplex PCR; in TCRdb, only in-frame clones are kept and a portion is missing. Of around 70,000 clones listed, approximately 81% are singletons. Here the sequenced sample was peripheral blood, taken on day 0 of AZD1222 vaccination. The receptors were gathered from an adult in good health. CDR3s include the opening cysteine and the closing phenylalanine or tryptophan. A D gene is named only where the DNA matches it firmly. Only some rows state a clone size, as once, few, many or a class for expanded clones.

j_call clone_size d_call v_call cdr3_nt cdr3_aa
TRBJ1-5 NA NA TRBV19 TGTGCCAGTAGCCAGGGTGAGGGGAGCAATCAGCCCCAGCATTTT CASSQGEGSNQPQHF
TRBJ1-2 NA NA TRBV6-6 TGTGCCAGCAGGACACAGGAGAACTATGGCTACACCTTC CASRTQENYGYTF
TRBJ2-3 NA NA TRBV14 TGTGCCAGCAGCCCATTACAGGGACTCACAGATACGCAGTATTTT CASSPLQGLTDTQYF
TRBJ2-7 once NA TRBV5-5 TGTGCCAGCAGCCTGGTTGGGATCCCCTCCTACGAGCAGTACTTC CASSLVGIPSYEQYF
TRBJ2-3 NA NA TRBV6-5 TGTGCCAGCAGAGCGAGGCGCACAGATACGCAGTATTTT CASRARRTDTQYF
TRBJ1-2 NA TRBD1 TRBV9 TGTGCCAGCAGCGCCGACAGGGATGGCTACACCTTC CASSADRDGYTF
TRBJ1-1 NA TRBD1 TRBV19 TGTGCCAGTATTGGGACAGGGGACGGGACTGAAGCTTTCTTT CASIGTGDGTEAFF
TRBJ1-2 once TRBD1 TRBV29-1 TGCAGCGTAGGACAGGGGCACTATGGCTACACCTTC CSVGQGHYGYTF
TRBJ2-5 once NA TRBV2 TGTGCCAGCAGTGAGGACTACCAAGAGACCCAGTACTTC CASSEDYQETQYF
TRBJ1-4 NA NA TRBV2 TGTGCCAGCAGGGAGGGGGGAATGTACGAAAAACTGTTTTTT CASREGGMYEKLFF
TRBJ1-5 NA NA TRBV19 TGTGCCAGCGGTTTCCAGCATTTT CASGFQHF
TRBJ2-2 NA TRBD1 TRBV19 TGTGCCAGTAGCCCGACAGGGGGTAGAACCGGGGAGCTGTTTTTT CASSPTGGRTGELFF
TRBJ1-2 NA TRBD1 TRBV18 TGTGCCAGCTCCCCCTGGGCAGGGGGCAACTATGGCTACACCTTC CASSPWAGGNYGYTF
TRBJ1-1 NA NA TRBV4-1 TGCGCCAGCAGCCAAGTAGTCGGCGGAGGCCCGAGGATGAACACTGAAGCTTTCTTT CASSQVVGGGPRMNTEAFF
TRBJ2-5 NA NA TRBV10-1 TGCGCCAGCAGTCCCGAGACCCTATCAGGGACCCAGTACTTC CASSPETLSGTQYF
TRBJ2-7 NA NA TRBV10-3 TGTGCCATCAGTGCGGAGGGACCCTACGAGCAGTACTTC CAISAEGPYEQYF
TRBJ2-5 NA TRBD2 TRBV5-1 TGCGCCAGCAGCTCCGGGGGTAGCGGGACGGGAGAAGAGACCCAGTACTTC CASSSGGSGTGEETQYF
TRBJ2-1 NA NA TRBV5-1 TGCGCCAGCAGCCCACTAGTCCTTGTGGACAATGAGCAGTTCTTC CASSPLVLVDNEQFF
TRBJ2-2 NA NA TRBV10-1 TGCGCCAGCAGTGCGGCAGGTACCGGGGAGCTGTTTTTT CASSAAGTGELFF
TRBJ2-5 NA NA TRBV5-1 TGCGCCAGCAGCCCCGAGGCCACGAGGGAGACCCAGTACTTC CASSPEATRETQYF
TRBJ2-5 NA NA TRBV2 TGTGCCAGCAGTGAAATGTGGGAGACCCAGTACTTC CASSEMWETQYF
TRBJ1-3 NA NA TRBV9 TGTGCCAGCAGCGTAGAGACGGTCTCTGGAAACACCATATATTTT CASSVETVSGNTIYF
TRBJ2-1 few NA TRBV9 TGTGCCAGCAGCGCCTCAGGGAATGGCTACAATGAGCAGTTCTTC CASSASGNGYNEQFF
TRBJ2-2 few NA TRBV19 TGTGCCAGTAGTATTATTGGCACCGGGGAGCTGTTTTTT CASSIIGTGELFF
TRBJ2-7 NA NA TRBV15 TGTGCCACCAGCAGAGACCGCGGAAGCTACGAGCAGTACTTC CATSRDRGSYEQYF
TRBJ2-1 NA TRBD1 TRBV29-1 TGCAGCGTTGAACCGCAGGGGGTTCACAATGAGCAGTTCTTC CSVEPQGVHNEQFF
TRBJ2-4 NA NA TRBV12-5 TGTGCTAGTGGTTTGTACAGGTTTCTAGCCAAAAACATTCAGTACTTC CASGLYRFLAKNIQYF
TRBJ1-2 NA TRBD1 TRBV18 TGTGCCAGCTCACCACCAACTACAGGGGGCGATGGCTACACCTTC CASSPPTTGGDGYTF
TRBJ2-2 NA TRBD1 TRBV18 TGTGCCAGCTCACCGGGGACAGAACGAAACACCGGGGAGCTGTTTTTT CASSPGTERNTGELFF
TRBJ2-3 NA TRBD2 TRBV13 TGTGCCAGCAGCCCGGGGGGGCCGAGCACAGATACGCAGTATTTT CASSPGGPSTDTQYF
TRBJ2-2 NA NA TRBV7-9 TGTGCCAGCAGCGCCCTAGGGTCGAACACCGGGGAGCTGTTTTTT CASSALGSNTGELFF
TRBJ2-7 NA NA TRBV7-9 TGTGCCAGCAGCTTAGAGACAGGAGGGACCTACGAGCAGTACTTC CASSLETGGTYEQYF
TRBJ1-2 NA TRBD1 TRBV11-2 TGTGCCAGCAGCTTACTCAGAGGAAGGACAGGGGCTGGCTACACCTTC CASSLLRGRTGAGYTF
TRBJ1-6 NA NA TRBV4-1 TGCGCCAGCAGCCGTACAGGGCTGGGGAATTCACCCCTCCACTTT CASSRTGLGNSPLHF
TRBJ1-1 NA TRBD1 TRBV12-3/TRBV12-4 TGTGCCAGCAGCGCGGGACAGGGCTCAGCTTTCTTT CASSAGQGSAFF
TRBJ1-2 few NA TRBV15 TGTGCCACCAGCAGAGTGGGCTTTGACGGCTACACCTTC CATSRVGFDGYTF
TRBJ1-2 NA NA TRBV27 TGTGCCAGCAGTTCGTCCAGGGCCTATGGCTACACCTTC CASSSSRAYGYTF
TRBJ2-7 few NA TRBV3-1/TRBV3-2 TGTGCCAGCAGCCACCTTAATCCCTACGAGCAGTACTTC CASSHLNPYEQYF
TRBJ1-2 NA NA TRBV4-1 TGCGCCAGCAGCCTCCTCCCTGTATCTGGTGGCTACACCTTC CASSLLPVSGGYTF
TRBJ2-1 NA TRBD2 TRBV15 TGTGCCACCAGCAGGGCTAGCGGGTCCTCCTACAATGAGCAGTTCTTC CATSRASGSSYNEQFF
TRBJ1-1 NA NA TRBV7-9 TGTGCCAGCAGCGCCGACGCTAAAGCTTTCTTT CASSADAKAFF
TRBJ1-6 NA NA TRBV23-1 TGCGCCAGCAGTCACCACGACGGCAGGGATAATTCACCCCTCCACTTT CASSHHDGRDNSPLHF
TRBJ2-2 NA NA TRBV25-1 TGTGCCAGCAGGTCGACAGGTAGCCCCGGGGAGCTGTTTTTT CASRSTGSPGELFF
TRBJ2-2 NA NA TRBV2 TGTGCCAGCAGGCGGGGTGTGGCGAACACCGGGGAGCTGTTTTTT CASRRGVANTGELFF
TRBJ2-3 few TRBD2 TRBV10-3 TGTGCCATCAGTGAGTCGCCGGGGGGTAGAGATACGCAGTATTTT CAISESPGGRDTQYF
TRBJ1-2 NA NA TRBV7-8 TGTGCCAGCACCGCCTCCGGGGCCGGCGGCTACACCTTC CASTASGAGGYTF
TRBJ1-3 NA TRBD1 TRBV4-1 TGCGCCAGCAGCCTTACTCCGGGACAGCTTGGATCTGGAAACACCATATATTTT CASSLTPGQLGSGNTIYF